This T cell receptor beta chain was recorded in a study of immune evolution from preneoplasia to lung adenocarcinoma. Findings and caveats of the study: Clonality was highest in normal lung, lower in later-stage lesions apparently. From normal lung to invasive adenocarcinoma, top clone frequencies appeared to decrease.

Between the mid-2010s and the late 2010s, patients underwent resection in Japan or China. Two lung cancer pathologists independently confirmed each histologic diagnosis. Remarks on this clone: Its specificity is not known. At one end the junction does not follow the germline gene, possibly because of a read error.

Germline CDR1 is SGHNT and CDR2 is YENEEA. This CDR3 is built from 15 residues. The data were produced by immunoSEQ multiplex PCR, yet TCRdb's version contains in-frame clones alone and is incomplete. This table has approximately 4,900 clones, nearly 80% appearing once. Sample: FFPE normal lung tissue adjacent to the tumor. V gene TRBV11-3 combines with J gene TRBJ2-5, with D hard to call. The receptor was isolated from a person aged 55 to 70 with lung adenocarcinoma. The CDR3 nucleotides are TGTTCCAGCAGCTTAGGTGCCGGCCACCAAGAGACCCAGTACTTC. Its protein is CSSSLGAGHQETQYF.